The 14 T cell receptor beta chains presented below share a single source sample, sequenced in a study of cytomegalovirus exposure and HLA in healthy donors. The study ran its PCR with 60 Vbeta and 13 Jbeta primers. This table comes from immunoSEQ multiplex PCR, and its TCRdb copy is limited to in-frame clones, with some not included. The sample includes 90,000 or so clones, approximately 80% seen only once; the top ten take around 32%. Sequencing used PBMCs. Every receptor here comes from a man aged 45-65 years in good health and CMV-seropositive.

Here the CDR3 reads CASSFGSLNTGELFF. CDR3 sequence (DNA): TGCGCCAGCAGCTTTGGGAGTTTGAACACCGGGGAGCTGTTTTTT. V is TRBV5-1 and J is TRBJ2-2, with D perhaps TRBD2 (5 bases). Trimming took off 2 bases at V and 1 base at J, with 9 bases between the two ends. From germline, CDR1 is SGHRS and CDR2 YFSETQ. CDR3 length: 15 residues.

This clone was seen a handful of times. The rearrangement joins TRBV6-1 to TRBJ1-2; 8 bases map to TRBD1. The germline V gene encodes CDR1 MNHNS and CDR2 SASEGT. CDR3 length: 14 residues. Losses at the gene ends were 5 bases for V and 3 bases for J; bases not matched to a gene: 5. This chain's CDR3 is CASSSAGGDYGYTF. CDR3 DNA sequence: TGTGCCAGCAGTTCAGCAGGGGGCGACTATGGCTACACCTTC.

On this clone: One junction end does not reproduce the germline sequence, and a read error may be involved. The chain carries TRBV7-9 and TRBJ2-7; weak D call: TRBD2 (6 bases). Germline V gene lookup returns CDR1 SEHNR and CDR2 FQNEAQ (reference sequence). This CDR3 contains 13 residues. In nucleotides, the CDR3 is TGTTCCAGCAGCTCGGGACTTTCCTACGAGCAGTACTTC. Translated, it gives CSSSSGLSYEQYF.

This clone was detected only a few times. This chain connects TRBV4-1 to TRBJ2-7; possibly TRBD1 for D (5 bases). This CDR3 spans 14 amino acids. The V gene lost 1 base and the J gene lost 5 bases, with 12 bases spanning the gap. CDR1 and CDR2 (germline): MGHRA, YSYEKL. The CDR3 sequence is CASSQVKGDDEQYF. CDR3 DNA: TGCGCCAGCAGCCAAGTAAAAGGGGATGACGAGCAGTACTTC.

The chain has TRBV20-1 and TRBJ2-7; D might be TRBD2 (5 bases). CDR1 DFQATT and CDR2 SNEGSKA come from the germline V gene (reference sequence). The V end lost 6 bases, the J end lost 2 bases, and 8 bases lay between the germline ends. There are 11 residues in the CDR3. CDR3 protein: CSARTAYEQYF. In nucleotides, the CDR3 is TGCAGTGCCAGGACTGCCTACGAGCAGTACTTC.

The chain recombines TRBV11-3 with TRBJ1-3; D unclear. This CDR3 has 16 residues. Germline CDR1 and CDR2: SGHNT and YENEEA. The germline V and J ends were trimmed by 5 bases and 0 bases, with 14 bases remaining between them. The CDR3: CASSTHRGNSGNTIYF. The CDR3 DNA sequence: TGTGCCAGCAGCACCCACCGGGGAAACTCTGGAAACACCATATATTTT.

CDR3 loop: CAWNLQARSGYTF. CDR3 DNA sequence: TGTGCCTGGAACCTACAGGCCCGTAGCGGCTACACCTTC. This chain links TRBV30 with TRBJ1-2, with D possibly matching TRBD1 (5 bases). V was trimmed by 4 bases and J by 8 bases, leaving 17 bases between them. CDR3 length equals 13 residues. Germline-derived CDR1 and CDR2 are GTSNPN and SVGIG (reference sequence).

In its sample, this clone was seen a few times. For the CDR3, the DNA is TGTGCCAGCAGCCACCCCCAACAGGGAACCTACGAGCAGTACTTC. It yields the protein CASSHPQQGTYEQYF. The chain has TRBV4-2 and TRBJ2-7; D is perhaps TRBD1 (6 bases). The germline V and J ends were trimmed by 3 bases and 2 bases, with 14 bases remaining between them. This CDR3 has 15 amino acids. Per germline, CDR1 LGHNA and CDR2 YNFKEQ.

For the CDR3, the DNA is TGTGCCAGTAGTATGGGGGGGGACAGGGGCTCCCCCCACTATGGCTACACCTTC. Encoded protein: CASSMGGDRGSPHYGYTF. The chain joins TRBV19 to TRBJ1-2; 10 nucleotides agree with TRBD1. V trimming: 3 bases; J trimming: 3 bases; junction bases outside the gene matches: 13. Germline V gives CDR1 LNHDA, CDR2 SQIVND (reference sequence). The CDR3 length is 18 residues.

The chain uses TRBV30 and TRBJ2-2; TRBD1 matches at 8 bases. With 5 bases clipped from V and 3 bases from J, the junction kept 5 bases outside the gene matches. The germline CDR1 and CDR2 sequences are GTSNPN and SVGIG (reference sequence). The CDR3 length is 14 residues. This chain's CDR3 is CAWATGADTGELFF. CDR3 DNA: TGTGCCTGGGCGACAGGGGCGGACACCGGGGAGCTGTTTTTT.

The chain uses TRBV5-1 and TRBJ2-3; TRBD2 aligns across 13 bases. V lost 0 bases, J lost 6 bases, and 10 bases stayed unmatched. Per the germline V gene, CDR1 is SGHRS and CDR2 is YFSETQ. The length of the CDR3 is 18 residues. The CDR3 protein is CASSLGAGTSGMVDTQYF. The CDR3 DNA reads TGCGCCAGCAGCTTGGGGGCCGGGACTAGCGGGATGGTCGATACGCAGTATTTT.

The rearrangement uses TRBV30 and TRBJ2-1, with TRBD2 matching over 14 bases. CDR1 and CDR2 from the germline V gene are GTSNPN and SVGIG (reference sequence). CDR3 length equals 15 residues. Trimming took 3 bases from V and 9 from J; bases not matched to a gene: 7. This CDR3 is CAWRPGLAGAGEQFF. DNA for the CDR3: TGTGCCTGGAGGCCGGGACTAGCGGGAGCGGGTGAGCAGTTCTTC.

In its sample, this clone was seen a few times. J is TRBJ2-1 and V is TRBV11-3; 8 bases agree with TRBD2. CDR1 SGHNT and CDR2 YENEEA come from the germline V gene. J gave up 15 bases and V 2 bases, and 12 bases lay outside the gene matches. This CDR3 is 14 amino acids long. The CDR3 DNA follows: TGTGCCAGCAGCTTACCGGGACTAGTTTTCGCCGTGTTCTTC. It yields the protein CASSLPGLVFAVFF.

This sequence joins TRBV6-6 and TRBJ1-2, with 7 bases lining up with TRBD1. The length of the CDR3 is 16 residues. Germline CDR1 MNHNY, CDR2 SVGAGI (reference sequence). The J segment lost 2 bases and the V segment lost 0 bases, leaving 6 bases of the junction unmatched. In DNA, the CDR3 is TGTGCCAGCAGTTACTCGAAGGGGGCAGAGAACTATGGCTACACCTTC. This encodes CASSYSKGAENYGYTF.